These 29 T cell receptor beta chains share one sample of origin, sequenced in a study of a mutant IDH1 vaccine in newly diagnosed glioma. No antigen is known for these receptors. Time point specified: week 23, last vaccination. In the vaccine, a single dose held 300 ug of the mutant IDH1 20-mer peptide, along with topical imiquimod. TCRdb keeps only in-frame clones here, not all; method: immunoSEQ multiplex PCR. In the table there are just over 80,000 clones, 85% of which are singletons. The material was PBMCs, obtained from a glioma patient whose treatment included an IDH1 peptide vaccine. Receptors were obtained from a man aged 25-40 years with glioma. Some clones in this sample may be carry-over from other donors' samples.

Here the CDR3 reads CASSDRQGGLVGELFF. DNA of the CDR3: TGTGCCAGCAGTGACAGGCAGGGGGGATTGGTAGGGGAGCTGTTTTTT. This chain connects TRBV2 to TRBJ2-2, with D maybe TRBD1 (7 bases). The V gene lost 3 bases and the J gene lost 8 bases, with 19 bases spanning the gap. There are 16 residues in the CDR3. In germline, CDR1 is SNHLY, CDR2 FYNNEI.

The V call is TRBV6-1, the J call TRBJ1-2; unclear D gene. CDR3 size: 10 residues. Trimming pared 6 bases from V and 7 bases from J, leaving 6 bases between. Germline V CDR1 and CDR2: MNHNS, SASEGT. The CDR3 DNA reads TGTGCCAGCAGGGAGGGTGGCTACACCTTC. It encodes CASREGGYTF.

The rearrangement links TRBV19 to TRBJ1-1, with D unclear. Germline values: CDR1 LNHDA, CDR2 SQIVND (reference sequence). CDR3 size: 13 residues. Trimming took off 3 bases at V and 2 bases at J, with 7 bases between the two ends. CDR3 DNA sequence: TGTGCCAGTAGTATTATGTATAACACTGAAGCTTTCTTT. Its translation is CASSIMYNTEAFF. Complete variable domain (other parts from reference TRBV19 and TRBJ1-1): DGGITQSPKYLFRKEGQNVTLSCEQNLNHDAMYWYRQDPGQGLRLIYYSQIVNDFQKGDIAEGYSVSREKKESFPLTVTSAQKNPTAFYLCASSIMYNTEAFFGQGTRLTVV.

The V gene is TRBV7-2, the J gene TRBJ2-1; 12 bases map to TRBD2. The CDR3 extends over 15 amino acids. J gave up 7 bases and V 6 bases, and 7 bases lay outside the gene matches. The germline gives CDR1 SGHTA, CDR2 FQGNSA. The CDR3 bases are TGTGCCAGCAGTCAGGGGCTAGCGGGAGGGAATGAGCAGTTCTTC. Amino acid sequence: CASSQGLAGGNEQFF.

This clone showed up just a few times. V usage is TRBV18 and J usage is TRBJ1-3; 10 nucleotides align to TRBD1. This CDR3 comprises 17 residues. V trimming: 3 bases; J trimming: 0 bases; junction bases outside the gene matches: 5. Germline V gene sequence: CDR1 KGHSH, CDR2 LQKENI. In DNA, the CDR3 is TGTGCCAGCTCACCGACGGGACAGGGGAACTCTGGAAACACCATATATTTT. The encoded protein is CASSPTGQGNSGNTIYF.

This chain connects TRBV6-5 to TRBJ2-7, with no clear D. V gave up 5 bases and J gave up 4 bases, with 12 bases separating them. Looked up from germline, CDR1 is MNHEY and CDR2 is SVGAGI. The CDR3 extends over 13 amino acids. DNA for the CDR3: TGTGCCAGCAGTCCACTGACCGTTTACGAGCAGTACTTC. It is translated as CASSPLTVYEQYF.

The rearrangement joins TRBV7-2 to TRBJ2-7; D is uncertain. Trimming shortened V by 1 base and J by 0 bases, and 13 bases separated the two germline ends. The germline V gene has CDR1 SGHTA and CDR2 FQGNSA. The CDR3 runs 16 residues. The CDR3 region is CASSLESWTNSYEQYF. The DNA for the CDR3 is TGTGCCAGCAGCTTAGAAAGCTGGACCAACTCCTACGAGCAGTACTTC.

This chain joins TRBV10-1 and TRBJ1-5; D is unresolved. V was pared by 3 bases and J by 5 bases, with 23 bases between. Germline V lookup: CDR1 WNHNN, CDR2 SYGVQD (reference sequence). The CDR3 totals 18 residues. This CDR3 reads CASSDPPPHTATYQPQHF. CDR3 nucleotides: TGCGCCAGCAGTGACCCACCCCCCCACACAGCTACCTATCAGCCCCAGCATTTT.

CDR3 DNA sequence: TGTGCCAGCACTCCGGGGGGTAGCACAGATACGCAGTATTTT. This encodes CASTPGGSTDTQYF. The genes are TRBV6-1 and TRBJ2-3, with TRBD2 identical over 7 bases. V lost 7 bases, J lost 0 bases, and 4 bases stayed unmatched. The CDR3 consists of 14 residues. Germline V gene lookup returns CDR1 MNHNS and CDR2 SASEGT.

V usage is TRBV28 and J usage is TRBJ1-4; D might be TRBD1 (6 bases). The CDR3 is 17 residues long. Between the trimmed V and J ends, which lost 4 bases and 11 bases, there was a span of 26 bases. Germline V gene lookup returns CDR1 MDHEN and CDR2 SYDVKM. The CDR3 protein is CASSSLLSGQFIRKLFF. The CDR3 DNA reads TGTGCCAGCAGTTCCCTCCTCAGCGGACAGTTTATTCGGAAACTGTTTTTT.

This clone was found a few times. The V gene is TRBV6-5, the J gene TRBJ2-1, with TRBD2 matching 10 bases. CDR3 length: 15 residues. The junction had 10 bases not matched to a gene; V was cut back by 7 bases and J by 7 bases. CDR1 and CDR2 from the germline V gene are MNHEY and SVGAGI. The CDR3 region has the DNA TGTGCCAGCACCCCTACTAGCGGGGACAAGAATGAGCAGTTCTTC. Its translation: CASTPTSGDKNEQFF.

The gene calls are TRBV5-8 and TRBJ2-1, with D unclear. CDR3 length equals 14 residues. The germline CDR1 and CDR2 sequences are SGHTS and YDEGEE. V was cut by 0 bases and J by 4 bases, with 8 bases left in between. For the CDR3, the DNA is TGTGCCAGCAGCTTGGCCGCGCGGTACAATGAGCAGTTCTTC. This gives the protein CASSLAARYNEQFF.

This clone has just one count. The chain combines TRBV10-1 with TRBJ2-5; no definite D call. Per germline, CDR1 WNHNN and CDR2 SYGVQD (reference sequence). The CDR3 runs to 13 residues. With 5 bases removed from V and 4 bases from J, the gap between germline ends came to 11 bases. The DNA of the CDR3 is TGCGCCAGCAGTTCGGATAGGCGAGAGACCCAGTACTTC. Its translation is CASSSDRRETQYF.

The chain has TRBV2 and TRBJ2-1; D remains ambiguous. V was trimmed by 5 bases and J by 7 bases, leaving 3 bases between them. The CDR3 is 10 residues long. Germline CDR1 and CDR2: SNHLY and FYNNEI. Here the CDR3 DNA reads TGTGCCAGCAGTAGGAATGAGCAGTTCTTC. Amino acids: CASSRNEQFF.

The chain's CDR3 is CASRVAGRNTGELFF. DNA of the CDR3: TGTGCCAGCAGGGTGGCGGGGAGGAACACCGGGGAGCTGTTTTTT. The rearrangement links TRBV28 to TRBJ2-2; possibly TRBD2 for D (6 bases). Trimming took off 6 bases at V and 1 base at J, with 12 bases between the two ends. The CDR3 contains 15 residues. Per germline, CDR1 MDHEN and CDR2 SYDVKM.

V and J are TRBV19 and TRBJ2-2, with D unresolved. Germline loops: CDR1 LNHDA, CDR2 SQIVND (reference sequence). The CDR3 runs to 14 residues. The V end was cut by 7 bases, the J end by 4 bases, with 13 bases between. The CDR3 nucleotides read TGTGCCAGTAACAATAGGCCGTTCACCGGGGAGCTGTTTTTT. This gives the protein CASNNRPFTGELFF.

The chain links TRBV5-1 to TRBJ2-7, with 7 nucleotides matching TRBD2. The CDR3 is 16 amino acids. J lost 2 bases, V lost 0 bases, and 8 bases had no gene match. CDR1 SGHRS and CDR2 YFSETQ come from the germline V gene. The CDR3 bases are TGCGCCAGCAGCTTGGATTTGGCTAGCGGTACCTACGAGCAGTACTTC. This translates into CASSLDLASGTYEQYF.

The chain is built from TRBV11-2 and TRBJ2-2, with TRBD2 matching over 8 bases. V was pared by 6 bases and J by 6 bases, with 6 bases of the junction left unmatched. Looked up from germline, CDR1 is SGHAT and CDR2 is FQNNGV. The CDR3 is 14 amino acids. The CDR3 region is CASSSAGGSGELFF. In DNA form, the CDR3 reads TGTGCCAGCAGTTCCGCGGGGGGTTCCGGGGAGCTGTTTTTT.

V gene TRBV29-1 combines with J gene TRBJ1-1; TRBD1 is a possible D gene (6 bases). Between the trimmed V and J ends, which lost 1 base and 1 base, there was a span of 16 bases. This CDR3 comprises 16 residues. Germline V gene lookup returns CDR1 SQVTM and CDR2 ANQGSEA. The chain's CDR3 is CSVEGANGGQNTEAFF. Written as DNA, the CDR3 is TGCAGCGTTGAAGGGGCGAATGGGGGGCAGAACACTGAAGCTTTCTTT.

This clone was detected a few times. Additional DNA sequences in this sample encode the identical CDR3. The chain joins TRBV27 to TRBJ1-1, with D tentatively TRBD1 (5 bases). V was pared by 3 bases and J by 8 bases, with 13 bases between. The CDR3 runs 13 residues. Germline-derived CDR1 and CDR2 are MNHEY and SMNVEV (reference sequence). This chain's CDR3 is CASSFGGNAEAFF. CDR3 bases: TGTGCCAGCAGTTTTGGGGGGAATGCGGAAGCTTTCTTT.

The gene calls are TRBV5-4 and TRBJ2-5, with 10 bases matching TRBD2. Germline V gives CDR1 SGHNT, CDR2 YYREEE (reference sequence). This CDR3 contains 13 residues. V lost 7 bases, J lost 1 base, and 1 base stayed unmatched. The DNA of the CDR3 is TGTGCCAGCGCTAGCGGGGGCCAAGAGACCCAGTACTTC. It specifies CASASGGQETQYF.

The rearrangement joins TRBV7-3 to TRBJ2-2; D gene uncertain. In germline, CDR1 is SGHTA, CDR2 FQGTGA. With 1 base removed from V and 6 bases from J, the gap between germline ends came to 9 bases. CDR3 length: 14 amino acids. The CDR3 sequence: CASSLIGTSGELFF. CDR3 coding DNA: TGTGCCAGCAGCTTAATTGGTACTTCCGGGGAGCTGTTTTTT.

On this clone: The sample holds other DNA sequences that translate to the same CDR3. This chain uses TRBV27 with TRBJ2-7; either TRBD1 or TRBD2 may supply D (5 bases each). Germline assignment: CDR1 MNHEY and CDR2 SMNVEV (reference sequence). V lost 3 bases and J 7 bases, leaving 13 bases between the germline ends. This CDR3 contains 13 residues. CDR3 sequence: CASSFGASGEQYF. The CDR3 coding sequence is TGTGCCAGCAGTTTCGGGGCCTCAGGGGAGCAGTACTTC.

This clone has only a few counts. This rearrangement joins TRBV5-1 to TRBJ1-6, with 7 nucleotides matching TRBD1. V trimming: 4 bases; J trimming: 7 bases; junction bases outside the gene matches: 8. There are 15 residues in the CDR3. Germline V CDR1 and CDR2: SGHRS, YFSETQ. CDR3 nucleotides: TGCGCCAGCAGCACCCGACAGGGAGGAAATTCACCCCTCCACTTT. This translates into CASSTRQGGNSPLHF.

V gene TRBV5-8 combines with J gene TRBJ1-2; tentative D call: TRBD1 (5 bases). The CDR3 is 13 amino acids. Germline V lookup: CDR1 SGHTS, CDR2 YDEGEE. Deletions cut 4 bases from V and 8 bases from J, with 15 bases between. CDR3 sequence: CASSADFGGGYTF. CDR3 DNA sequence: TGTGCCAGCAGCGCCGATTTCGGGGGGGGCTACACCTTC.

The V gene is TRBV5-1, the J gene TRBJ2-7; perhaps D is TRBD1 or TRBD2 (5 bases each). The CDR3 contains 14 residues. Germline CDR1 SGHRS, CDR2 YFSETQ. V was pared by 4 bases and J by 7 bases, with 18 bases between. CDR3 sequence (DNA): TGCGCCAGCAGCCCCGGGACGGACCTCGGGGAGCAGTACTTC. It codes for CASSPGTDLGEQYF.

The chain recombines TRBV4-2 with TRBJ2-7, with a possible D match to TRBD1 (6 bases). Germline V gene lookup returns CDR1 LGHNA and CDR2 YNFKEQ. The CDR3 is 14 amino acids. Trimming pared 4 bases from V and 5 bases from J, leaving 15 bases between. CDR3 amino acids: CASSLRVKGDEQYF. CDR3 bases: TGTGCCAGCAGCCTCAGGGTTAAGGGGGACGAGCAGTACTTC.

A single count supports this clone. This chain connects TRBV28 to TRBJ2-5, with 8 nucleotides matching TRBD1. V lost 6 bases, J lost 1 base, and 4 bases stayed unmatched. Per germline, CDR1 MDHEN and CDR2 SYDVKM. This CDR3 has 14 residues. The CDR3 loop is CASSQGQAQETQYF. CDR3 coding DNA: TGTGCCAGCAGCCAGGGACAGGCCCAAGAGACCCAGTACTTC. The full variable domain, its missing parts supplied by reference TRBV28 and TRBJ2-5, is DVKVTQSSRYLVKRTGEKVFLECVQDMDHENMFWYRQDPGLGLRLIYFSYDVKMKEKGDIPEGYSVSREKKERFSLILESASTNQTSMYLCASSQGQAQETQYFGPGTRLLVL.

The CDR3 coding sequence is TGTGCCAGCAGCTTGGGGGGCATTAGCAATCAGCCCCAGCATTTT. Translated, it gives CASSLGGISNQPQHF. This rearrangement joins TRBV5-5 to TRBJ1-5; tentative D call: TRBD1 (5 bases). Trimming removed 0 bases from V and 0 bases from J, with 7 bases in between. The germline gives CDR1 SGHKS, CDR2 YYEKEE (reference sequence). This CDR3 has 15 amino acids. Looking up the rest from reference TRBV5-5 and TRBJ1-5 gives the full variable domain: DAGVTQSPTHLIKTRGQQVTLRCSPISGHKSVSWYQQVLGQGPQFIFQYYEKEERGRGNFPDRFSARQFPNYSSELNVNALLLGDSALYLCASSLGGISNQPQHFGDGTRLSIL.